Detailed here is one T cell receptor (beta chain). The antigen is unknown. This sample was taken from a study of Ad26.COV2.S vaccination and SARS-CoV-2 variants. The overall study: Donor had been placed in the Ad26.COV2.S arm of the COV1001 trial.

Treatment meaning: some 20 received Ad26.COV2.S at low or high dose, single or two shots; about 5 received placebo; per-sample allocation not given. Sample collection was performed on day 63 after the first vaccine or placebo injection. The shot given was an Ad26 vector that makes Wuhan-strain SARS-CoV-2 spike. This CDR3 is built from 11 residues. V was cut by 5 bases and J by 10 bases, with 9 bases left in between. CDR1 SGHTA and CDR2 FQGNSA come from the germline V gene. Repertoires were generated with immunoSEQ multiplex PCR, while TCRdb's copy carries only in-frame clones and drops some. The sample has hundreds of thousands of clones, 70% to 90% seen once. Findings and limits, study-wide: Responses of T cells in total may have been underestimated by the TCR breadth and depth analyses. CD8+ and CD4+ T cells specific for spike reportedly responded with substantial breadth after vaccination.

This sequence joins TRBV7-2 and TRBJ2-1, with D possibly being TRBD2 (6 bases). Material: peripheral blood, obtained in a trial of Ad26.COV2.S vaccine versus placebo. The clonotype originates from a person aged 18 to 65 who received the Ad26.COV2.S COVID-19 vaccine or a placebo. CDR3 DNA: TGTGCCAGCAGCCCCCGGGGGGAGCAGTTCTTC. It encodes CASSPRGEQFF.